The clone carrying this T cell receptor beta chain was observed a few times. Its antigen remains unknown. Profiled with immunoSEQ multiplex PCR; TCRdb holds only in-frame clones, not every one. The sample lists around 26,000 clones; 70% to 90% were seen once. The sample comes from a study of T cells in localized non-small cell lung cancer. Study-wide points: Those with higher blood T cell density had longer overall survival. Measurement of T cell clonality placed uninvolved adjacent lung highest, above the level in tumor. Heterogeneity remains possible because sequencing was limited to only one tumor region.

This CDR3 region has 13 residues. The germline CDR1 and CDR2 sequences are SSHAT and FNYEAQ (reference sequence). The junction had 1 base not matched to a gene; V was cut back by 5 bases and J by 9 bases. This specimen was peripheral blood, taken before any cancer treatment. V usage is TRBV7-7 and J usage is TRBJ1-6; 10 bases match TRBD1. This sequence was found in an older female donor with stage II squamous cell lung carcinoma. For the CDR3, the DNA is TGTGCCAGCAGCCGGGACAGGGGTTCACCCCTCCACTTT. It translates to CASSRDRGSPLHF.